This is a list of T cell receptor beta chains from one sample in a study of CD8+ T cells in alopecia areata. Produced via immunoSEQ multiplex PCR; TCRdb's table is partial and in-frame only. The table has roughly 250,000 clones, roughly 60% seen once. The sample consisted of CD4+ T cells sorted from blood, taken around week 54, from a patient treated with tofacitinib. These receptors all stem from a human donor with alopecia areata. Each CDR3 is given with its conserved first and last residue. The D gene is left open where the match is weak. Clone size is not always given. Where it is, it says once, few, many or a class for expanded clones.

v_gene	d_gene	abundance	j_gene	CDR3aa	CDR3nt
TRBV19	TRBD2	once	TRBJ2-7	CASSSGGPYEQYF	TGTGCCAGTAGTAGCGGGGGACCCTACGAGCAGTACTTC
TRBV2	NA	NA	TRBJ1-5	CASSEAGTVNQPQHF	TGTGCCAGCAGTGAAGCGGGGACGGTTAATCAGCCCCAGCATTTT
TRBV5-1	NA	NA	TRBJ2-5	CASSLEPSRETQYF	TGCGCCAGCAGCTTGGAGCCTAGCCGAGAGACCCAGTACTTC
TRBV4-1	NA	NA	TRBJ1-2	CASSTQGTHYGYTF	TGCGCCAGCAGCACCCAGGGGACCCACTATGGCTACACCTTC
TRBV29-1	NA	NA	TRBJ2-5	CSVVTGVQETQYF	TGCAGCGTTGTAACGGGAGTCCAAGAGACCCAGTACTTC
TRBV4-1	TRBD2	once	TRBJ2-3	CASSQRSGGASTDTQYF	TGCGCCAGCAGCCAGCGGAGCGGGGGGGCTAGCACAGATACGCAGTATTTT
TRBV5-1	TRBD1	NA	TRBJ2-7	CASSWPGQGSMEQYF	TGCGCCAGCAGCTGGCCGGGACAGGGAAGTATGGAGCAGTACTTC
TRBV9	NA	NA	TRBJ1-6	CASSVTGSYNSPLHF	TGTGCCAGCAGCGTAACAGGCTCCTATAATTCACCCCTCCACTTT
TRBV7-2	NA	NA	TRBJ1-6	CASSLAAFGIQGSPLHF	TGTGCCAGCAGCTTAGCTGCTTTCGGGATTCAAGGTTCACCCCTCCACTTT
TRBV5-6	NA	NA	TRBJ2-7	CASSLPGRNYEQYF	TGTGCCAGCAGCTTGCCAGGGAGGAACTACGAGCAGTACTTC
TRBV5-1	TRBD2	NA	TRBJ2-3	CASSLRGLASDTQYF	TGCGCCAGCAGCTTGAGGGGACTAGCATCGGATACGCAGTATTTT
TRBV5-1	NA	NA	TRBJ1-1	CASSLDIGAFF	TGCGCCAGCAGCTTGGACATTGGGGCTTTCTTT
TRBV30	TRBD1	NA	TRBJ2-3	CAWRGQGFADTQYF	TGTGCCTGGAGAGGACAGGGTTTTGCAGATACGCAGTATTTT
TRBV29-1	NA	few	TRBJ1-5	CSVETGMGNQPQHF	TGCAGCGTTGAAACAGGAATGGGTAATCAGCCCCAGCATTTT
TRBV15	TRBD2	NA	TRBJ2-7	CATSRDLAGGAYEQYF	TGTGCCACCAGCAGAGATTTAGCGGGGGGCGCCTACGAGCAGTACTTC
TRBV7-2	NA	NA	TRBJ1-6	CASSPPTMGSPLHF	TGTGCCAGCAGTCCACCTACCATGGGATCACCCCTCCACTTT
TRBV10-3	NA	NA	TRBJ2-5	CASAGQLQETQYF	TGTGCCAGTGCGGGACAGCTCCAAGAGACCCAGTACTTC
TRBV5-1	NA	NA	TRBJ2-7	CASSQDSYEQYF	TGCGCCAGCAGCCAGGACAGCTACGAGCAGTACTTC
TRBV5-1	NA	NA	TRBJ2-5	CASSFGQETQYF	TGCGCCAGCAGCTTCGGCCAAGAGACCCAGTACTTC
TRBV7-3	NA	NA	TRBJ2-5	CASSPGSQETQYF	TGTGCCAGCAGCCCCGGCAGCCAAGAGACCCAGTACTTC
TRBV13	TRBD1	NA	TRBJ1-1	CASSFGTVNTEAFF	TGTGCCAGCAGCTTCGGGACAGTGAACACTGAAGCTTTCTTT
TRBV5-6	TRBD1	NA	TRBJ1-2	CASTAGTGDYGYTF	TGTGCCAGCACCGCCGGGACAGGGGACTATGGCTACACCTTC
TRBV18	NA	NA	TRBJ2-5	CASSHLERVPYQETQYF	TGTGCCAGCTCACACCTGGAGCGGGTCCCGTACCAAGAGACCCAGTACTTC
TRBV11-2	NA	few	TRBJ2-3	CASSLEGGGTDTQYF	TGTGCCAGCAGCTTAGAGGGCGGGGGCACAGATACGCAGTATTTT
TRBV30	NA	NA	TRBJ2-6	CAWSERSGANVLTF	TGTGCCTGGAGTGAACGCTCTGGGGCCAACGTCCTGACTTTC
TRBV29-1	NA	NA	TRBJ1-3	CSVETRGTGNTIYF	TGCAGCGTCGAGACCAGGGGAACTGGAAACACCATATATTTT
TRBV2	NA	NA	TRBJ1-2	CASSGATGLYGYTF	TGTGCCAGCAGTGGGGCCACGGGTTTGTATGGCTACACCTTC
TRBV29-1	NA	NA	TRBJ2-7	CSATRSYEQYF	TGCAGCGCTACCAGGTCATACGAGCAGTACTTC
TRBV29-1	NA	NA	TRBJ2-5	CSLAESAGETQYF	TGCAGCCTTGCGGAGTCAGCGGGAGAGACCCAGTACTTC
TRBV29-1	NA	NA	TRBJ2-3	CSAAAGDTQYF	TGCAGCGCTGCGGCTGGTGATACGCAGTATTTT
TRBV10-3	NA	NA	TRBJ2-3	CAISESASTDTQYF	TGTGCCATCAGTGAGTCCGCCAGCACAGATACGCAGTATTTT
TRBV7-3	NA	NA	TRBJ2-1	CASSLGGSFYNEQFF	TGTGCCAGCAGCTTAGGAGGGAGTTTCTACAATGAGCAGTTCTTC
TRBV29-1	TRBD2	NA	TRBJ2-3	CSVEATGTTGQTQYF	TGCAGCGTTGAAGCCACCGGGACTACCGGCCAGACGCAGTATTTT
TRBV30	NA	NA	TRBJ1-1	CAWSVRVNTEAFF	TGTGCCTGGAGTGTACGAGTTAACACTGAAGCTTTCTTT
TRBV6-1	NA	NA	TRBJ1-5	CASSEWGGNQPQHF	TGTGCCAGCAGTGAATGGGGGGGCAATCAGCCCCAGCATTTT
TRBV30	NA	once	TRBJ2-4	CAWSVQGGDIQYF	TGTGCCTGGAGTGTACAAGGAGGAGACATTCAGTACTTC
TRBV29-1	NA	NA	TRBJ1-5	CSAWLGDSNQPQHF	TGCAGCGCCTGGTTGGGGGATAGCAATCAGCCCCAGCATTTT
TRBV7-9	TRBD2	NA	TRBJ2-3	CASSLVVAGKDTQYF	TGTGCCAGCAGCCTGGTAGTAGCGGGGAAAGATACGCAGTATTTT
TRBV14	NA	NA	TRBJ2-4	CASSQLGLAKNIQYF	TGTGCCAGCAGCCAGCTAGGGCTAGCCAAAAACATTCAGTACTTC
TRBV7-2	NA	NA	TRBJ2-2	CASSFLGAEASGELFF	TGTGCCAGCAGCTTTCTTGGGGCAGAGGCCAGCGGGGAGCTGTTTTTT
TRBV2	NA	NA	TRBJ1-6	CASNNNSPLHF	TGTGCCAGCAACAATAATTCACCCCTCCACTTT
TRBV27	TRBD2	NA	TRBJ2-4	CASSHGGGQAKNIQYF	TGTGCCAGCAGCCACGGCGGGGGGCAAGCCAAAAACATTCAGTACTTC
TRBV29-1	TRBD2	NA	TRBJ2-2	CSVRAGDNTGELFF	TGCAGCGTTAGAGCGGGGGATAACACCGGGGAGCTGTTTTTT
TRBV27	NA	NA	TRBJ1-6	CASSFKGFTSSYNSPLHF	TGTGCCAGCAGTTTTAAGGGCTTTACAAGCTCCTATAATTCACCCCTCCACTTT